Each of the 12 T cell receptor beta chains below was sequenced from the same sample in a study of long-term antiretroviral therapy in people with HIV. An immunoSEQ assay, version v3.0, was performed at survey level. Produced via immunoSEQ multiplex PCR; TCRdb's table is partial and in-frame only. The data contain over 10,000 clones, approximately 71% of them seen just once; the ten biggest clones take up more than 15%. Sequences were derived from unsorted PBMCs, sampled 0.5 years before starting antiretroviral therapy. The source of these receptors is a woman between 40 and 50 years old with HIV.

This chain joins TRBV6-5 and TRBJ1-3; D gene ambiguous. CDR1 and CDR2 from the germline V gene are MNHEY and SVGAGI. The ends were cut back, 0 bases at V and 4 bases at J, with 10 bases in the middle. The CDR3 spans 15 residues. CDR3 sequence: CASSYSGNKGNTIYF. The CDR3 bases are TGTGCCAGCAGTTACTCTGGGAATAAGGGAAACACCATATATTTT.

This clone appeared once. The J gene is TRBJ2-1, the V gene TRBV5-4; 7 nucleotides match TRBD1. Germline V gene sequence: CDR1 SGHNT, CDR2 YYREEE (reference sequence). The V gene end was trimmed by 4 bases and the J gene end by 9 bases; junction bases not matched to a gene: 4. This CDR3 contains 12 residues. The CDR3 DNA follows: TGTGCCAGCAGCCTGGACAGGTCTGAGCAGTTCTTC. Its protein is CASSLDRSEQFF.

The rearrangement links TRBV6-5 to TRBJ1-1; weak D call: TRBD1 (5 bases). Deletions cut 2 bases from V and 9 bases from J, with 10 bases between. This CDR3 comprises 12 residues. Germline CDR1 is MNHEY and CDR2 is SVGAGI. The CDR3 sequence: CASSYRDSQAFF. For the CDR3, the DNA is TGTGCCAGCAGTTACAGAGACAGCCAAGCTTTCTTT.

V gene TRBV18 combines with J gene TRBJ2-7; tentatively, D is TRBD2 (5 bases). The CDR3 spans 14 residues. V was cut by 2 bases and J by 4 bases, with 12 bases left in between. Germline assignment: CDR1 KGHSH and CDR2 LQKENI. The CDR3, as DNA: TGTGCCAGCTCACCATCGGACCGCGGGTACGAGCAGTACTTC. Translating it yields CASSPSDRGYEQYF.

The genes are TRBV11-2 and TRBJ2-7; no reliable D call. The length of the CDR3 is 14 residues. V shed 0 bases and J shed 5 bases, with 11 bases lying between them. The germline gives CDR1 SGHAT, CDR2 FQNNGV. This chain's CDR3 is CASSLEGWVDEQYF. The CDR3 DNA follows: TGTGCCAGCAGCTTAGAAGGCTGGGTCGACGAGCAGTACTTC. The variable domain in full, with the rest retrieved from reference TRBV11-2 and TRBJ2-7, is EAGVAQSPRYKIIEKRQSVAFWCNPISGHATLYWYQQILGQGPKLLIQFQNNGVVDDSQLPKDRFSAERLKGVDSTLKIQPAKLEDSAVYLCASSLEGWVDEQYFGPGTRLTVT.

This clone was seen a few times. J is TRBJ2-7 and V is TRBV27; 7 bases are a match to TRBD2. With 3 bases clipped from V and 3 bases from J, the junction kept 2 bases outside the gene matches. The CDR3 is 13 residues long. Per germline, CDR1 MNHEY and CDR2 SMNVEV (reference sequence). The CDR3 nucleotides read TGTGCCAGCAGTTTGACTAGCAGCTACGAGCAGTACTTC. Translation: CASSLTSSYEQYF.

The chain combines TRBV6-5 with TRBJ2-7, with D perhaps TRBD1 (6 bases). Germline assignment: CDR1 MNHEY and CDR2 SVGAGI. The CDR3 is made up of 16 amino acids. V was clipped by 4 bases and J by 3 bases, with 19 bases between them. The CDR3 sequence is CASSFRTDRILYEQYF. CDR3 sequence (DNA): TGTGCCAGCAGTTTCAGGACAGACAGGATCCTCTACGAGCAGTACTTC.

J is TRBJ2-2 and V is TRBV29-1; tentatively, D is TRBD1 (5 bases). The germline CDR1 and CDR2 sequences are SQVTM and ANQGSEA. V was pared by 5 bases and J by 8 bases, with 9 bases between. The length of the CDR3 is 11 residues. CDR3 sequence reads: CSVSPGGELFF. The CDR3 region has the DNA TGCAGCGTTTCCCCAGGGGGGGAGCTGTTTTTT.

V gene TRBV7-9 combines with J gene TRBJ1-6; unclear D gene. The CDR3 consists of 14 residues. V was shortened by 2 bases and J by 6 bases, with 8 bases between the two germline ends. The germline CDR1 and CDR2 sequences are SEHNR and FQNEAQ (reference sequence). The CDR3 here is CASSLKQSNSPLHF. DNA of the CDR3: TGTGCCAGCAGCTTAAAGCAGAGTAATTCACCCCTCCACTTT.

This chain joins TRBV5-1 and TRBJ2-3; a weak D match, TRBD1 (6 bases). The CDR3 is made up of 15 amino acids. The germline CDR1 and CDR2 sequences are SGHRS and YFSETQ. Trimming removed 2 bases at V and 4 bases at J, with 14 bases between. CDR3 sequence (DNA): TGCGCCAGCAGCTTATCGGACAGCAGGGCAGATACGCAGTATTTT. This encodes CASSLSDSRADTQYF.

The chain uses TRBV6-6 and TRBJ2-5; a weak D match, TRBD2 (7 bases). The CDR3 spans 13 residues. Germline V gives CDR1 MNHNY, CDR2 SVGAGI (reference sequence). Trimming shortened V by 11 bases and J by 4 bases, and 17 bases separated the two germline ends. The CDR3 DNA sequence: TGTGCCGGGGGCGGGGGAAGGGGAGAGACCCAGTACTTC. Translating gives CAGGGGRGETQYF.

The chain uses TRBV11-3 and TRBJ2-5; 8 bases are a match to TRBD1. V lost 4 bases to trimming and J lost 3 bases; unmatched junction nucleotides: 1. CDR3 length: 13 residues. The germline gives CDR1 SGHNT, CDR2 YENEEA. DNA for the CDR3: TGTGCCAGCAGCTCACAGGGGGAAGAGACCCAGTACTTC. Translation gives CASSSQGEETQYF. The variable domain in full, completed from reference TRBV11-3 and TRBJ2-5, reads EAGVVQSPRYKIIEKKQPVAFWCNPISGHNTLYWYLQNLGQGPELLIRYENEEAVDDSQLPKDRFSAERLKGVDSTLKIQPAELGDSAVYLCASSSQGEETQYFGPGTRLLVL.